This T cell receptor beta chain derives from a study of shared clonotypes between healthy human individuals. Across the whole study: The study used three CD4 naive, three CD4 memory, two CD8 naive and one CD8 memory plate per donor.

In the naive CD8 group, cells lacked CD45RO and were positively selected for CCR7, so terminally differentiated effector memory CD45RA+ cells were left out. The CDR3 runs to 12 residues. V was trimmed by 5 bases and J by 3 bases, leaving 8 bases between them. Germline V gene data show CDR1 as SGHTA and CDR2 as FQGNSA. Researchers divided each subset's genomic DNA evenly across several immunoSEQ plates. In the original processing: Filtering was not the same, since immunoSEQ gave junction-only sequences without quality scores. Produced via immunoSEQ multiplex PCR; TCRdb's table is partial and in-frame only. The DNA was the basis for D and trimming; V, J and clone size are from that table. This table has around 580,000 clones, 95% to 98% appearing once.

Sequenced: naive CD8+ T cells sorted from blood. V is TRBV7-2 and J is TRBJ2-7; no reliable D call. This TCR was sampled from a man aged 30 to 45 in good health. The CDR3 region has the DNA TGTGCCAGCAGCCGAACTGACTACGAGCAGTACTTC. This codes for CASSRTDYEQYF. Combining the CDR3 with reference TRBV7-2 and TRBJ2-7 gives the whole variable domain GAGVSQSPSNKVTEKGKDVELRCDPISGHTALYWYRQSLGQGLEFLIYFQGNSAPDKSGLPSDRFSAERTGGSVSTLTIQRTQQEDSAVYLCASSRTDYEQYFGPGTRLTVT.